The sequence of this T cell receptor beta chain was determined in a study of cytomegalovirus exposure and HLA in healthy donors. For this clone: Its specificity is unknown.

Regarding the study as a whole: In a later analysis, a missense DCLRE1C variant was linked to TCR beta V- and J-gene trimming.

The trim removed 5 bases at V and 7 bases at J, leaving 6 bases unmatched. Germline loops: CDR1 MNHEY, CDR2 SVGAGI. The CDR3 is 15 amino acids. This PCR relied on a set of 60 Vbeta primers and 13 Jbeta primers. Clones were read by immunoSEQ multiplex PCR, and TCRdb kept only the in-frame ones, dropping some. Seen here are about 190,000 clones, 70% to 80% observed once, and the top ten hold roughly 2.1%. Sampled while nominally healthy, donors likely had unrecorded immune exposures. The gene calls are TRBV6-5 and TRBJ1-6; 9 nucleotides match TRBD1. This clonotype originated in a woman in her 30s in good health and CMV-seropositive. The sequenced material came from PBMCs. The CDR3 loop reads CASSARQGVNSPLHF. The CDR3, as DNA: TGTGCCAGCAGTGCAAGACAGGGGGTCAATTCACCCCTCCACTTT.